What follows is one TCR beta chain and its context. Its target antigen remains unknown. No clone much larger than this one lies a single base away; base qualities are absent. The sample belongs to a study of T cell responses to AZD1222 COVID-19 vaccine (TCRdb year 2021). Regarding the study in general: Because spike-specific TCR depth and breadth did not differ between the two schedules, AZD1222 recipients who got a second dose at roughly 4 weeks were pooled with those who got a second dose at roughly 12 weeks. Enrollment into the trials was organized by age into subgroups of 18-55, 56-69 and 70-plus years, and those subgroups contained about 160, 30 and 59 TCR-sequenced participants, respectively. A total of 230 to 250 trial participants underwent TCR sequencing, of whom around 200 received two doses of AZD1222 and around 26 received two doses of the MenACWY control vaccine.

The CDR3 regions of human TCRbeta chains were analyzed by immunosequencing. As for how the authors treated the data: TCRs in the repertoires were compared against a reference library of SARS-CoV-2-specific TCRs that had been generated with the MIRA antigen-specificity platform. Breadth was defined as the fraction of unique TCRs that were SARS-CoV-2-associated, and depth was defined as the fraction of total T cells that were SARS-CoV-2-associated. Using the MIRA data, each spike-specific TCR was assigned both to the spike region to which the TCR was reactive and to a CD4 or CD8 class. Log10-transformed breadth and depth values were compared by one-way ANOVA with Sidak's multiple comparisons tests. The table was pulled from immuneACCESS by TCRdb, which kept in-frame rearrangements only. Such tables lose some clones; where checked, under half of the loss comes from unresolved V genes, and the rest has no known cause. The DNA gave D and trimming, while V, J and clone size come from that table. For this sample there are around 110,000 clones; about nine tenths appear just once. The ten largest clones represent roughly 4.3% of the sample.

V and J are trimmed by 1 base and 4 bases, and the gene matches miss 4 bases of the junction. The CDR3 sequence holds 15 residues, the cysteine and phenylalanine included. The read is trimmed to its CDR3 DNA, 45 bases read in frame from base 1. Reading the germline V gene gives CDR1 SGHTA and CDR2 FQGNSA. Results and caveats for the whole study, not just this receptor: Participants were mostly white British, with more females than males. The authors suggested clonal diversity may have been underestimated. Nearly half of unique spike-specific TCRs reportedly recognized epitopes outside regions mutated in the B.1.351 and B.1.1.7 variants. Conclusions about previously exposed vaccinees are limited, since just six AZD1222 recipients were seropositive for SARS-CoV-2 at baseline. Because no day 14 peak-response samples were available, repertoires were characterized only after the peak T cell response. A significant rise in spike-specific TCR breadth and depth was observed after two AZD1222 doses relative to day 0 and relative to MenACWY recipients. Vaccine-associated CD4 TCRs spanned the whole spike protein, with dominant responses in regions 160-218 and 743-854. The 56-69-year group was small, and its depth increase did not reach significance, likely because of low power.

The sample's time point label, in plain terms: baseline before first vaccination. Vaccinee samples came from UK trials COV001 and COV002, including a single-blind randomized controlled phase 2/3 trial of AZD1222 (ChAdOx1 nCoV-19) in healthy adults. For TCRbeta chain sequencing, PBMC samples were collected from trial participants at day 0 and at day 28 after the second dose. This chain joins TRBV7-2 to TRBJ1-5; TRBD1 lines up with 7 middle nucleotides. The TCR sequence derives from an adult in good health. The sequenced sample was peripheral blood, obtained on day 0 of AZD1222 vaccination. The encoded CDR3 is CASSLVAGGNQPQHF. The nucleotide sequence reads as follows: TGTGCCAGCAGCTTAGTGGCAGGGGGGAATCAGCCCCAGCATTTT.